This T cell receptor beta chain is from a study of beta chain features in type 1 diabetes. CDR1 SQVTM and CDR2 ANQGSEA come from the germline V gene. The CDR3 contains 13 residues. V lost 3 bases to trimming and J lost 4 bases; unmatched junction nucleotides: 3. Findings and limits, study-wide: Whether TCRB rearrangement is influenced by HLA type went unresolved here. The study notes PCR might favor shorter templates equally in patients and controls. The study found moderately but significantly shorter TCRB CDR3s in all four CD4+ subsets of Type 1 diabetes patients.

The investigators reverse transcribed all of the isolated RNA, so they sequenced expressed TCRB transcripts. Measured with immunoSEQ multiplex PCR; TCRdb has only the in-frame clones, and not every one. The sample has some 44,000 clones, approximately 70% seen once. A note on this clone: The target antigen is unknown.

This clonotype was obtained from a woman between 18 and 30 years old with type 1 diabetes. J is TRBJ1-2 and V is TRBV29-1; 9 nucleotides align to TRBD1. The sequenced material came from Tregs from blood. This chain's CDR3 is CSVETGGGYGYTF. The CDR3 coding sequence is TGCAGCGTTGAGACAGGGGGTGGCTATGGCTACACCTTC.